Each of the 29 T cell receptor beta chains below was sequenced from the same sample in a study of T cell responses to AZD1222 COVID-19 vaccine. Repertoires were generated with immunoSEQ multiplex PCR, while TCRdb's copy carries only in-frame clones and drops some. Of nearly 95,000 clones listed, approximately 92% are singletons. Specimen: peripheral blood, collected 28 days after the second AZD1222 dose. The receptors were sampled from an adult who received the AZD1222 COVID-19 vaccine.

V and J are TRBV7-9 and TRBJ1-1, with D tentatively TRBD1 (6 bases). V was clipped by 5 bases and J by 1 base, with 11 bases between them. The CDR3 has 14 residues. CDR1 SEHNR and CDR2 FQNEAQ come from the germline V gene (reference sequence). CDR3 sequence (DNA): TGTGCCAGCAGCAAGGGGGAAGAGAACACTGAAGCTTTCTTT. As protein: CASSKGEENTEAFF. Drawing the rest from reference TRBV7-9 and TRBJ1-1, the complete variable domain is DTGVSQNPRHKITKRGQNVTFRCDPISEHNRLYWYRQTLGQGPEFLTYFQNEAQLEKSRLLSDRFSAERPKGSFSTLEIQRTEQGDSAMYLCASSKGEENTEAFFGQGTRLTVV.

CDR3 region: CAWSPTGRAEAFF. The CDR3 DNA sequence: TGTGCCTGGAGTCCAACAGGGAGGGCTGAAGCTTTCTTT. This chain joins TRBV30 and TRBJ1-1, with a possible D match to TRBD1 (6 bases). Germline V gives CDR1 GTSNPN, CDR2 SVGIG (reference sequence). This CDR3 has 13 amino acids. Trimming pared 2 bases from V and 6 bases from J, leaving 13 bases between.

The V gene is TRBV5-1, the J gene TRBJ2-7; D is uncertain. Per the germline V gene, CDR1 is SGHRS and CDR2 is YFSETQ. The CDR3 runs 14 residues. The V and J ends lost 5 bases and 0 bases respectively, with 12 bases between them. The DNA of the CDR3 is TGCGCCAGCAGTTATACTCTCAGCTCCTACGAGCAGTACTTC. Translation: CASSYTLSSYEQYF.

V gene TRBV3-1 (or the pseudogene TRBV3-2) combines with J gene TRBJ2-7; 8 nucleotides agree with TRBD1. This CDR3 contains 15 residues. Germline trimming cut 4 bases from V and 2 bases from J; bases unmatched to any gene: 7. The germline gives CDR1 LGHDT, CDR2 YNNKEL (reference sequence). DNA for the CDR3: TGTGCCAGCAGCCTCTTACAGGGGGGTGCCTACGAGCAGTACTTC. The encoded protein is CASSLLQGGAYEQYF.

DNA for the CDR3: TGCGCCAGCAGTGAGTCGCTCACAGATACGCAGTATTTT. As protein: CASSESLTDTQYF. The chain carries TRBV10-1 and TRBJ2-3; D gene ambiguous. CDR3 size: 13 residues. The V gene lost 0 bases and the J gene lost 2 bases, with 3 bases spanning the gap. Germline CDR1 is WNHNN and CDR2 is SYGVQD (reference sequence).

The genes are TRBV5-4 and TRBJ2-5; 10 bases are a match to TRBD2. Germline V gene sequence: CDR1 SGHNT, CDR2 YYREEE (reference sequence). V shed 3 bases and J 2 bases; nucleotides not matched to a gene: 4. The CDR3 consists of 15 residues. CDR3 protein: CASSSSGSGQETQYF. The CDR3 DNA reads TGTGCCAGCAGCTCTAGCGGGAGTGGTCAAGAGACCCAGTACTTC.

This clone was seen a single time. The chain couples TRBV4-1 to TRBJ2-1, with 12 nucleotides matching TRBD2. The J segment lost 7 bases and the V segment lost 6 bases, leaving 4 bases of the junction unmatched. The length of the CDR3 is 14 residues. Per germline, CDR1 MGHRA and CDR2 YSYEKL. CDR3 amino acids: CASSSGLAGNEQFF. The CDR3 DNA follows: TGCGCCAGCAGTTCAGGACTAGCGGGAAATGAGCAGTTCTTC.

The rearrangement links TRBV3-1 (or the pseudogene TRBV3-2) to TRBJ1-1, with D tentatively TRBD1 (6 bases). Trimming pared 2 bases from V and 9 bases from J, leaving 31 bases between. Germline-derived CDR1 and CDR2 are LGHDT and YNNKEL (reference sequence). The CDR3 covers 19 residues. The CDR3 loop reads CASSQREGGPDISGEQAFF. The DNA for the CDR3 is TGTGCCAGCAGCCAAAGGGAAGGGGGTCCAGATATTTCGGGTGAACAAGCTTTCTTT.

The gene calls are TRBV18 and TRBJ1-1; D ambiguous. The germline CDR1 and CDR2 sequences are KGHSH and LQKENI. V lost 0 bases and J lost 1, with 9 bases in between. The CDR3 consists of 15 residues. This chain's CDR3 is CASSPPGIANTEAFF. CDR3 sequence (DNA): TGTGCCAGCTCACCACCCGGGATTGCGAACACTGAAGCTTTCTTT. The variable domain in full, completed from reference TRBV18 and TRBJ1-1, reads NAGVMQNPRHLVRRRGQEARLRCSPMKGHSHVYWYRQLPEEGLKFMVYLQKENIIDESGMPKERFSAEFPKEGPSILRIQQVVRGDSAAYFCASSPPGIANTEAFFGQGTRLTVV.

The V call is TRBV5-1, the J call TRBJ2-5, with TRBD2 matching over 7 bases. The V segment lost 4 bases and the J segment 1 base; nucleotides outside the gene matches: 7. CDR1 SGHRS and CDR2 YFSETQ come from the germline V gene. This CDR3 has 15 residues. The CDR3 nucleotides are TGCGCCAGCAGCCGGGGAGTAGCGGGCCAAGAGACCCAGTACTTC. Translated: CASSRGVAGQETQYF.

The CDR3 nucleotides are TGTGCCAGCAGCTTACTGACAGGGAGGACTGAAGCTTTCTTT. This sequence encodes CASSLLTGRTEAFF. This rearrangement joins TRBV13 to TRBJ1-1; 7 nucleotides agree with TRBD1. Losses at the gene ends were 2 bases for V and 5 bases for J; bases not matched to a gene: 5. Germline lookup yields CDR1 PRHDT and CDR2 FYEKMQ (reference sequence). This CDR3 spans 14 amino acids.

The rearrangement joins TRBV19 to TRBJ1-5; 7 nucleotides match TRBD1. With V trimmed by 8 bases and J by 7 bases, 14 bases remained unmatched. The CDR3 is 15 amino acids. Germline values: CDR1 LNHDA, CDR2 SQIVND (reference sequence). CDR3 nucleotides: TGTGCCAGTGGCACGGGTACAGGGGAGGACCAGCCCCAGCATTTT. It specifies CASGTGTGEDQPQHF. Together with reference TRBV19 and TRBJ1-5, the CDR3 gives the full variable domain: DGGITQSPKYLFRKEGQNVTLSCEQNLNHDAMYWYRQDPGQGLRLIYYSQIVNDFQKGDIAEGYSVSREKKESFPLTVTSAQKNPTAFYLCASGTGTGEDQPQHFGDGTRLSIL.

The chain has TRBV3-1 (or the pseudogene TRBV3-2) and TRBJ2-1, with 8 positions matching TRBD2. The CDR3 covers 15 residues. Trimming cost V 8 bases and J 7 bases; bases outside gene matches: 13. The germline CDR1 and CDR2 sequences are LGHDT and YNNKEL (reference sequence). CDR3 sequence: CASCSSGSHWNEQFF. CDR3 nucleotides: TGTGCCAGCTGTTCAAGCGGGAGTCATTGGAATGAGCAGTTCTTC.

The chain combines TRBV15 with TRBJ1-2, with a tentative D call TRBD1 (5 bases). The CDR3 has 13 residues. V was clipped by 2 bases and J by 4 bases, with 8 bases between them. CDR1 is LNHNV, CDR2 YYDKDF, per germline (reference sequence). The CDR3 reads CATSRQDSYGYTF. The CDR3 coding sequence is TGTGCCACCAGCAGACAAGACAGCTATGGCTACACCTTC.

The chain links TRBV19 to TRBJ1-2; the D is unclear. The CDR3 has 15 amino acids. Germline CDR1 and CDR2: LNHDA and SQIVND (reference sequence). V was cut by 3 bases and J by 2 bases, with 13 bases left in between. CDR3 in amino acids: CASSIRHVGNYGYTF. CDR3 in DNA: TGTGCCAGTAGTATTCGACATGTGGGAAACTATGGCTACACCTTC.

V usage is TRBV11-3 and J usage is TRBJ1-1; no reliable D call. This CDR3 has 12 residues. Germline assignment: CDR1 SGHNT and CDR2 YENEEA. The V end lost 4 bases, the J end lost 3 bases, and 6 bases lay between the germline ends. CDR3 in amino acids: CASSSYDTEAFF. The CDR3 nucleotides are TGTGCCAGCAGCTCTTATGACACTGAAGCTTTCTTT.

The rearrangement joins TRBV3-1 (or the pseudogene TRBV3-2) to TRBJ2-5; D call uncertain. Germline lookup yields CDR1 LGHDT and CDR2 YNNKEL (reference sequence). The ends were cut back, 3 bases at V and 4 bases at J, with 3 bases in the middle. The CDR3 length is 11 residues. CDR3 loop: CASSQVETQYF. The CDR3 nucleotides read TGTGCCAGCAGCCAGGTAGAGACCCAGTACTTC.

The gene calls are TRBV27 and TRBJ2-1, with 7 bases that match TRBD2. Germline values: CDR1 MNHEY, CDR2 SMNVEV (reference sequence). The CDR3 sequence is 15 residues long. Losses at the gene ends were 5 bases for V and 1 base for J; bases not matched to a gene: 5. CDR3: CASSPGLGSYNEQFF. The CDR3 DNA reads as TGTGCCAGCAGTCCCGGACTAGGGTCCTACAATGAGCAGTTCTTC.

Regarding this clone: The germline gene is not matched at one end of the junction; a read error may be the cause. This chain joins TRBV7-8 and TRBJ1-5, with D perhaps matching TRBD1 (6 bases). Germline V gene sequence: CDR1 SGHVS, CDR2 FQNEAQ. The CDR3 is 13 amino acids. The CDR3 protein is CVSSPPGVQPQHF. CDR3 sequence (DNA): TGTGTCAGCAGCCCACCAGGGGTTCAGCCCCAGCATTTT.

The V call is TRBV2, the J call TRBJ1-1, with 8 bases lining up with TRBD1. Per germline, CDR1 SNHLY and CDR2 FYNNEI. J lost 10 bases, V lost 6 bases, and 13 bases had no gene match. The CDR3 is 14 residues long. The CDR3 sequence is CASRAGTGFLRAFF. Here the CDR3 DNA reads TGTGCCAGCAGGGCCGGGACAGGCTTCCTTCGAGCTTTCTTT.

V is TRBV5-8 and J is TRBJ2-1, with TRBD2 identical over 12 bases. In germline, CDR1 is SGHTS, CDR2 YDEGEE. The CDR3 is made up of 17 amino acids. The J segment lost 0 bases and the V segment lost 5 bases, leaving 6 bases of the junction unmatched. The CDR3 bases are TGTGCCAGCAGAGGGACTAGCGGGCACCCCTCCTACAATGAGCAGTTCTTC. Translated: CASRGTSGHPSYNEQFF.

The chain employs TRBV10-3 and TRBJ2-3; D gene ambiguous. There are 13 residues in the CDR3. Germline V gene sequence: CDR1 ENHRY, CDR2 SYGVKD. Deletions cut 7 bases from V and 1 base from J, with 9 bases between. Written as DNA, the CDR3 is TGTGCCATCACCCGGACCGGCACAGATACGCAGTATTTT. Translated: CAITRTGTDTQYF.

V usage is TRBV6-4 and J usage is TRBJ2-1; possible D gene TRBD2, 6 bases. The ends were cut back, 3 bases at V and 1 base at J, with 13 bases in the middle. The length of the CDR3 is 16 residues. Germline-derived CDR1 and CDR2 are MRHNA and SNTAGT. This CDR3 reads CASSERGSGSYNEQFF. CDR3 coding DNA: TGTGCCAGCAGTGAGAGGGGTAGCGGTTCCTACAATGAGCAGTTCTTC.

The chain employs TRBV7-3 and TRBJ2-6; D call uncertain. CDR3 size: 15 residues. V was cut by 0 bases and J by 0 bases, with 3 bases left in between. In germline, CDR1 is SGHTA, CDR2 FQGTGA. The chain's CDR3 is CASSLTLSGANVLTF. The CDR3, as DNA: TGTGCCAGCAGCTTAACTCTCTCTGGGGCCAACGTCCTGACTTTC.

The CDR3 region has the DNA TGTGCCAGCAGCATTAGGGCCAGTCTCCAAGAGACCCAGTACTTC. Translating it yields CASSIRASLQETQYF. The rearrangement links TRBV11-2 to TRBJ2-5; D unclear. Deletions cut 5 bases from V and 1 base from J, with 14 bases between. CDR1 is SGHAT and CDR2 is FQNNGV in the germline V gene. The length of the CDR3 is 15 residues.

The chain has TRBV6-5 and TRBJ2-2; 11 bases are shared with TRBD1. Germline loops: CDR1 MNHEY, CDR2 SVGAGI. Trimming took 4 bases from V and 4 from J; bases not matched to a gene: 5. The CDR3 covers 16 residues. In DNA, the CDR3 is TGTGCCAGCAGTTCTACCGGGACAGGGGGCACCGGGGAGCTGTTTTTT. This encodes CASSSTGTGGTGELFF.

V usage is TRBV12-3 or TRBV12-4 and J usage is TRBJ1-2; perhaps TRBD1 as D (5 bases). The CDR3 consists of 13 residues. Between the trimmed V and J ends, which lost 4 bases and 7 bases, there was a span of 13 bases. This chain's CDR3 is CASSSSQGFGYTF. The CDR3 DNA is TGTGCCAGCAGTTCCTCCCAGGGTTTTGGCTACACCTTC.

The rearrangement uses TRBV19 and TRBJ1-4; no reliable D call. Trimming shortened V by 3 bases and J by 6 bases, and 14 bases separated the two germline ends. This CDR3 spans 15 amino acids. The germline CDR1 and CDR2 sequences are LNHDA and SQIVND (reference sequence). CDR3 DNA: TGTGCCAGTAGTATTACGTGGGGAGTGGATGAAAAACTGTTTTTT. This encodes CASSITWGVDEKLFF. Together with reference TRBV19 and TRBJ1-4, the CDR3 gives the full variable domain: DGGITQSPKYLFRKEGQNVTLSCEQNLNHDAMYWYRQDPGQGLRLIYYSQIVNDFQKGDIAEGYSVSREKKESFPLTVTSAQKNPTAFYLCASSITWGVDEKLFFGSGTQLSVL.

The chain uses TRBV20-1 and TRBJ2-7; 8 positions agree with TRBD2. The CDR3 contains 11 residues. The V segment lost 6 bases and the J segment 7 bases; nucleotides outside the gene matches: 5. Germline V gene lookup returns CDR1 DFQATT and CDR2 SNEGSKA (reference sequence). Written as DNA, the CDR3 is TGCAGTGCAAGCGGGAGTGGGGAGCAGTACTTC. Translating it yields CSASGSGEQYF.